Here is one T cell receptor beta chain with its context. The target antigen is unknown. This CDR3 spans 15 amino acids. Donors gave under 3 ml of blood apiece. TCRdb derives one entry per CDR3 protein from the 5' RACE reads, leaving out DNA. Its clone listing holds 150,000 to 200,000 distinct CDR3 sequences. This sample is part of a study of monozygotic twins with inflammatory bowel disease. Overall study results and limits: Extra variability in the repertoires of patients may have come from differing immunosuppressive treatments.

The rearrangement links TRBV12-3 or TRBV12-4 to TRBJ2-1; no DNA is available, so the TRBD2 call from TCRdb remains unchecked. The sequence came from a human donor with ulcerative colitis or Crohn's disease, or a healthy co-twin of an affected twin (not recorded which). The sequenced material came from blood. The CDR3 region is CASSSQAGGGNEQFF.